Sequencing of this TCR beta chain was carried out in a study of shared clonotypes between healthy human individuals. This CDR3 has 16 residues. The germline CDR1 and CDR2 sequences are MDHEN and SYDVKM. Trimming took off 3 bases at V and 2 bases at J, with 17 bases between the two ends. Data came from immunoSEQ multiplex PCR; TCRdb stores just in-frame clones and leaves some out. The sample holds about 2.4 million clones; approximately 94% are singletons and the top ten take more than 0.35%. The J gene is TRBJ2-7, the V gene TRBV28; tentative D call: TRBD2 (5 bases). Sequencing was performed on naive CD4+ T cells from PBMCs. Documented subset: CD45RA+ positively selected. This clonotype was obtained from a man between 18 and 29 years old in good health. Some clones in this sample may be carry-over from other donors' samples. The CDR3 coding sequence is TGTGCCAGCAGTTTTCGAGGGTTTAAAGGGCCCTACGAGCAGTACTTC. Translating gives CASSFRGFKGPYEQYF.